These 25 T cell receptor beta chains came from one sample sequenced in a study of quantifying T cell responses using KT2 cells. Study-wide context: RNA was reverse transcribed with TCR alpha and beta constant-region primers.

A single-stranded UMI oligo with SP2 sequence was ligated to cDNA 3' ends. The first PCR ran 4 to 5 cycles with an equimolar RC1.1 and RC1.2 beta primer mix. TCRdb ran MiXCR on the UMI-ligation and nested PCR reads and lists one entry per CDR3 protein. The sample holds 40,000 to 50,000 distinct CDR3 sequences, over 15% seen once. Sequencing was performed on PBMCs spiked with cells of the T cell clone KT2. The receptors come from a human donor.

This rearrangement joins TRBV6-1 to TRBJ1-2, with TRBD1 as a possible D gene (5 bases). With 7 bases removed from V and 6 bases from J, the gap between germline ends came to 15 bases. The CDR3 length is 13 residues. CDR1 MNHNS and CDR2 SASEGT come from the germline V gene. CDR3 in amino acids: CASTRTPWHGYTF. In DNA form, the CDR3 reads TGTGCCAGCACCAGGACACCCTGGCATGGCTACACCTTC.

The chain carries TRBV29-1 and TRBJ1-1; D is possibly TRBD1 (5 bases). With 5 bases removed from V and 1 base from J, the gap between germline ends came to 11 bases. Germline CDR1 and CDR2: SQVTM and ANQGSEA. CDR3 size: 13 residues. Written as DNA, the CDR3 is TGCAGCGTTAGGGGCAGAGCGAACACTGAAGCTTTCTTT. Protein product: CSVRGRANTEAFF.

V usage is TRBV18 and J usage is TRBJ1-5, with TRBD1 as a possible D gene (6 bases). Trimming cost V 4 bases and J 5 bases, with 9 bases left between them. The CDR3 is made up of 13 amino acids. Germline V gives CDR1 KGHSH, CDR2 LQKENI. The CDR3 here is CASSREGDQPQHF. CDR3 nucleotides: TGTGCCAGCTCACGGGAGGGGGATCAGCCCCAGCATTTT.

This clonotype was counted many times. The genes are TRBV14 and TRBJ1-6, with TRBD1 matching 8 bases. The germline V gene has CDR1 SGHDN and CDR2 FVKESK. Trimming removed 1 base from V and 4 bases from J; junction bases left unmatched: 0. This CDR3 has 15 amino acids. CDR3 nucleotides: TGTGCCAGCAGCCAAGGGACAGGGTATAATTCACCCCTCCACTTT. This sequence encodes CASSQGTGYNSPLHF.

This chain connects TRBV2 to TRBJ2-5; D gene ambiguous. Germline V CDR1 and CDR2: SNHLY, FYNNEI. This CDR3 has 14 amino acids. The V end lost 6 bases, the J end lost 4 bases, and 15 bases lay between the germline ends. The DNA of the CDR3 is TGTGCCAGCAGCGCAGAGTCTATCAGAGAGACCCAGTACTTC. It specifies CASSAESIRETQYF.

The rearrangement links TRBV9 to TRBJ2-3; no definite D call. With 0 bases removed from V and 5 bases from J, the gap between germline ends came to 4 bases. The CDR3 runs 12 residues. The germline gives CDR1 SGDLS, CDR2 YYNGEE. CDR3 in amino acids: CASSVGIDTQYF. DNA of the CDR3: TGTGCCAGCAGCGTAGGGATAGATACGCAGTATTTT.

The chain couples TRBV7-2 to TRBJ1-5, with D perhaps matching TRBD1 (6 bases). V gave up 3 bases and J gave up 8 bases, with 11 bases separating them. There are 13 residues in the CDR3. Germline V gene lookup returns CDR1 SGHTA and CDR2 FQGNSA. The CDR3 region is CASSFSGTKPQHF. The CDR3 coding sequence is TGTGCCAGCAGCTTTTCAGGGACAAAGCCCCAGCATTTT.

This clonotype was seen many times. The chain is built from TRBV10-3 and TRBJ2-1, with 10 nucleotides matching TRBD2. Germline values: CDR1 ENHRY, CDR2 SYGVKD. This CDR3 is 15 amino acids long. With 3 bases clipped from V and 8 bases from J, the junction kept 7 bases outside the gene matches. The CDR3 DNA reads TGTGCCATCAGTGAAGCGGGAGGGGTAGAGGATGAGCAGTTCTTC. Translated, it gives CAISEAGGVEDEQFF.

This clonotype showed up just a few times. V and J are TRBV5-1 and TRBJ2-2; 14 nucleotides match TRBD2. This CDR3 has 16 residues. Germline V gene lookup returns CDR1 SGHRS and CDR2 YFSETQ. With 4 bases clipped from V and 8 bases from J, the junction kept 7 bases outside the gene matches. The CDR3 coding sequence is TGCGCCAGCAGCCCGACTAGCGGGGGGGCCCTGGGGGAGCTGTTTTTT. It encodes CASSPTSGGALGELFF.

The chain has TRBV29-1 and TRBJ2-7; possibly TRBD2 for D (6 bases). Germline V gives CDR1 SQVTM, CDR2 ANQGSEA. The CDR3 spans 12 residues. Between the trimmed V and J ends, which lost 6 bases and 3 bases, there was a span of 12 bases. The DNA of the CDR3 is TGCAGCGTCTCTGGGGGGTACTACGAGCAGTACTTC. Translation gives CSVSGGYYEQYF.

This clonotype has a handful of counts. CDR3 loop: CASSGLAGHTDTQYF. The CDR3 region has the DNA TGTGCCAGCAGCGGACTAGCGGGCCACACAGATACGCAGTATTTT. The gene calls are TRBV7-9 and TRBJ2-3; 11 bases are a match to TRBD2. V was pared by 5 bases and J by 2 bases, with 3 bases of the junction left unmatched. Looked up from germline, CDR1 is SEHNR and CDR2 is FQNEAQ (reference sequence). The CDR3 extends over 15 amino acids.

J is TRBJ2-1 and V is TRBV15; D may be TRBD1 (6 bases). The CDR3 length is 14 residues. V lost 0 bases and J 5 bases, leaving 8 bases between the germline ends. From germline, CDR1 is LNHNV and CDR2 YYDKDF (reference sequence). The CDR3 region is CATSRDTGNNEQFF. As DNA, the CDR3 is TGTGCCACCAGCAGAGATACAGGGAACAATGAGCAGTTCTTC.

The V and J genes are TRBV6-5 and TRBJ2-3, with 9 bases lining up with TRBD2. V shed 6 bases and J 0 bases; nucleotides not matched to a gene: 7. The CDR3 contains 16 residues. Germline lookup yields CDR1 MNHEY and CDR2 SVGAGI. The CDR3 protein is CASRRRLAASTDTQYF. Here the CDR3 DNA reads TGTGCCAGCAGACGACGACTAGCGGCTAGCACAGATACGCAGTATTTT.

The rearrangement links TRBV6-1 to TRBJ2-1, with 9 bases identical to TRBD2. The length of the CDR3 is 15 residues. The germline CDR1 and CDR2 sequences are MNHNS and SASEGT. V was pared by 2 bases and J by 10 bases, with 9 bases of the junction left unmatched. The CDR3 spells CASSEQVLAGGEQFF. CDR3 in DNA: TGTGCCAGCAGTGAACAAGTACTAGCGGGCGGGGAGCAGTTCTTC.

The chain employs TRBV2 and TRBJ1-2; a weak D match, TRBD1 (6 bases). V lost 3 bases, J lost 2 bases, and 22 bases lay in between. Germline CDR1 reads SNHLY; CDR2 reads FYNNEI. The CDR3 is made up of 18 amino acids. CDR3 amino acids: CASSEDPWTATLNYGYTF. The CDR3 DNA is TGTGCCAGCAGTGAGGATCCCTGGACAGCAACCCTAAACTATGGCTACACCTTC.

This clonotype was observed at least ten times. The CDR3 sequence is CASSLMGGGYTF. CDR3 nucleotide sequence: TGTGCCAGCAGTTTGATGGGAGGGGGCTACACCTTC. This chain uses TRBV12-3 or TRBV12-4 with TRBJ1-2; no clear D gene. This CDR3 is built from 12 residues. V was pared by 3 bases and J by 8 bases, with 10 bases between.

DNA for the CDR3: TGTGCCAGCAGCCGAGTGGTCTACGAGCAGTACTTC. Its translation is CASSRVVYEQYF. This chain joins TRBV14 and TRBJ2-7; D unresolved. Trimming cost V 4 bases and J 3 bases, with 7 bases left between them. From germline, CDR1 is SGHDN and CDR2 FVKESK. This CDR3 is built from 12 residues. Combining the CDR3 with reference TRBV14 and TRBJ2-7 gives the whole variable domain EAGVTQFPSHSVIEKGQTVTLRCDPISGHDNLYWYRRVMGKEIKFLLHFVKESKQDESGMPNNRFLAERTGGTYSTLKVQPAELEDSGVYFCASSRVVYEQYFGPGTRLTVT.

This chain joins TRBV3-1 and TRBJ1-1; the D is unclear. V dropped 0 bases and J dropped 8 bases, with 13 bases sitting between them. The CDR3 covers 14 residues. Germline lookup yields CDR1 LGHDT and CDR2 YNNKEL (reference sequence). The CDR3 loop is CASSQEVRGSEAFF. CDR3 DNA: TGTGCCAGCAGCCAAGAAGTTCGGGGATCCGAAGCTTTCTTT.

In this sample, this clonotype turned up a few times. The chain employs TRBV12-3 or TRBV12-4 and TRBJ1-2; 7 bases agree with TRBD1. There are 13 residues in the CDR3. With 6 bases clipped from V and 10 bases from J, the junction kept 11 bases outside the gene matches. For the CDR3, the DNA is TGTGCCAGCAGCTATGGGACAGCAGCCTTCTACACCTTC. Its protein is CASSYGTAAFYTF.

The chain combines TRBV9 with TRBJ2-2; perhaps TRBD2 as D (5 bases). V was pared by 0 bases and J by 7 bases, with 13 bases between. Germline V gives CDR1 SGDLS, CDR2 YYNGEE. This CDR3 has 15 amino acids. This chain's CDR3 is CASSVGVDYYGELFF. The DNA of the CDR3 is TGTGCCAGCAGCGTAGGTGTCGACTATTACGGGGAGCTGTTTTTT.

This clonotype occurred a few times. The chain links TRBV4-2 to TRBJ2-3; no definite D call. The CDR3 spans 13 residues. V was clipped by 0 bases and J by 5 bases, with 6 bases between them. From germline, CDR1 is LGHNA and CDR2 YNFKEQ. The CDR3 protein is CASSQDGRDTQYF. The CDR3 DNA follows: TGTGCCAGCAGCCAAGATGGGCGAGATACGCAGTATTTT.

This clonotype was recorded a few times. The chain has TRBV14 and TRBJ1-6; a possible D gene is TRBD1 (5 bases). There are 16 residues in the CDR3. Germline-derived CDR1 and CDR2 are SGHDN and FVKESK. Trimming took off 0 bases at V and 5 bases at J, with 11 bases between the two ends. The CDR3 loop is CASSQDQGVNNSPLHF. In nucleotides, the CDR3 is TGTGCCAGCAGCCAAGATCAAGGGGTCAATAATTCACCCCTCCACTTT.

This chain links TRBV6-6 with TRBJ1-3; D is unclear. Trimming pared 5 bases from V and 2 bases from J, leaving 4 bases between. Germline V gene sequence: CDR1 MNHNY, CDR2 SVGAGI (reference sequence). The CDR3 runs 12 residues. The CDR3 DNA reads as TGTGCCAGCAGTAAAGCTGGAAACACCATATATTTT. It codes for CASSKAGNTIYF.

The chain employs TRBV9 and TRBJ1-4; 9 nucleotides match TRBD1. Germline lookup yields CDR1 SGDLS and CDR2 YYNGEE. The trim removed 3 bases at V and 6 bases at J, leaving 3 bases unmatched. This CDR3 is built from 14 residues. CDR3: CASSARDRDEKLFF. For the CDR3, the DNA is TGTGCCAGCAGCGCCCGGGACAGGGATGAAAAACTGTTTTTT.

J is TRBJ1-1 and V is TRBV11-2; 9 bases are a match to TRBD1. The CDR3 length is 14 residues. Trimming took 3 bases from V and 4 from J; bases not matched to a gene: 3. Germline V gene sequence: CDR1 SGHAT, CDR2 FQNNGV. CDR3 protein: CASSFDRGVTEAFF. The CDR3 nucleotides read TGTGCCAGCAGCTTTGACAGGGGGGTCACTGAAGCTTTCTTT.